Listed here are 25 T cell receptor beta chains from one sample, sequenced in a study of blood T cell repertoires in COVID-19 (dated by TCRdb to 2018 to 2021). Receptors were amplified or captured by the immunoSEQ multiplex PCR assay. TCRdb re-hosts the immuneACCESS table, in-frame sequences only. Its copies lack some clones; in the studies checked, an unresolved V gene accounts for under half of them, and the cause for the rest is not known. The sample profile shows over 80,000 clones; approximately 88% of them were found once. The ten largest make up just under 7.5% of the sample. The sample consisted of peripheral blood. The source of these receptors is a man between 65 and 85 years old with acute or convalescent COVID-19.

V and J are TRBV7-2 and TRBJ2-1; TRBD2 matches 13 bases. Germline V gene sequence: CDR1 SGHTA, CDR2 FQGNSA. With 2 bases clipped from V and 9 bases from J, the junction kept 4 bases outside the gene matches. CDR3 length equals 15 residues. The CDR3 sequence is CASSLTSGRGSEQFF. CDR3 nucleotide sequence: TGTGCCAGCAGCTTAACTAGCGGGAGGGGGAGTGAGCAGTTCTTC. The variable domain in full, with the rest retrieved from reference TRBV7-2 and TRBJ2-1, is GAGVSQSPSNKVTEKGKDVELRCDPISGHTALYWYRQSLGQGLEFLIYFQGNSAPDKSGLPSDRFSAERTGGSVSTLTIQRTQQEDSAVYLCASSLTSGRGSEQFFGPGTRLTVL.

This chain uses TRBV5-1 with TRBJ2-1, with D unclear. Trimming cost V 0 bases and J 1 base, with 8 bases left between them. There are 15 residues in the CDR3. Per germline, CDR1 SGHRS and CDR2 YFSETQ. In nucleotides, the CDR3 is TGCGCCAGCAGCTTGGGGGCAGTGTCCTACAATGAGCAGTTCTTC. Protein sequence: CASSLGAVSYNEQFF.

This clone was observed a single time. The chain has TRBV5-1 and TRBJ1-3, with 10 bases that match TRBD1. Germline V lookup: CDR1 SGHRS, CDR2 YFSETQ. CDR3 length equals 15 residues. Trimming at V came to 3 bases and at J to 6 bases, leaving 6 bases not matched to a gene. The CDR3 DNA is TGCGCCAGCAGCTCCGGGACAGGGGAAACAAACACCATATATTTT. Its translation is CASSSGTGETNTIYF.

This clone was picked up one time. V gene TRBV4-2 combines with J gene TRBJ2-3; the D gene is possibly TRBD1 (6 bases). The V and J ends lost 0 bases and 0 bases respectively, with 10 bases between them. CDR1 and CDR2 from the germline V gene are LGHNA and YNFKEQ. The CDR3 runs to 16 residues. The CDR3 DNA is TGTGCCAGCAGCCAAGACCCGGGACAAAGCACAGATACGCAGTATTTT. This codes for CASSQDPGQSTDTQYF.

The V gene is TRBV28, the J gene TRBJ2-7; 7 nucleotides agree with TRBD1. CDR1 and CDR2 (germline): MDHEN, SYDVKM. This CDR3 has 14 amino acids. Trimming took 7 bases from V and 6 from J; bases not matched to a gene: 12. The CDR3 coding sequence is TGTGCCAGCAACAGACAGGGAAAATTCTCCGAGCAGTACTTC. Protein sequence: CASNRQGKFSEQYF.

This chain joins TRBV11-2 and TRBJ2-2, with 8 bases identical to TRBD1. Germline V lookup: CDR1 SGHAT, CDR2 FQNNGV. The junction had 8 bases not matched to a gene; V was cut back by 5 bases and J by 6 bases. The CDR3 length is 15 residues. As DNA, the CDR3 is TGTGCCAGCAGCCCTTGGACAGGGAGGTCCGGGGAGCTGTTTTTT. This gives the protein CASSPWTGRSGELFF.

The chain joins TRBV19 to TRBJ1-2, with 9 positions matching TRBD1. The ends lost 8 bases at V and 7 bases at J; junction bases unmatched: 5. CDR3 size: 12 residues. Per germline, CDR1 LNHDA and CDR2 SQIVND (reference sequence). The DNA of the CDR3 is TGTGCCAGTGGACAGGGGTTTGCTGGCTACACCTTC. Its translation: CASGQGFAGYTF.

In DNA, the CDR3 is TGTGCCAGCAGTCCAGGGGGTAAGTCCTACGAGCAGTACTTC. Amino acids: CASSPGGKSYEQYF. J is TRBJ2-7 and V is TRBV6-5; 7 bases fit TRBD1. The CDR3 is 14 residues long. The V gene's germline CDR1 is MNHEY and CDR2 SVGAGI. V dropped 5 bases and J dropped 1; count of bases not matched to a gene: 5.

The chain links TRBV5-1 to TRBJ2-2; D gene unclear. V was cut by 4 bases and J by 7 bases, with 17 bases left in between. CDR1 and CDR2 (germline): SGHRS, YFSETQ. This CDR3 comprises 15 residues. CDR3 in amino acids: CASSPRGPSGGELFF. CDR3 bases: TGCGCCAGCAGCCCCCGTGGGCCGAGTGGCGGGGAGCTGTTTTTT.

This sequence joins TRBV5-1 and TRBJ2-3, with 7 positions matching TRBD1. Germline V gene lookup returns CDR1 SGHRS and CDR2 YFSETQ. V lost 0 bases to trimming and J lost 4 bases; unmatched junction nucleotides: 5. The CDR3 extends over 15 amino acids. CDR3 nucleotides: TGCGCCAGCAGCTTGGATAGCAGGGGGTCAGATACGCAGTATTTT. Translating it yields CASSLDSRGSDTQYF. The full variable domain, with the rest looked up from reference TRBV5-1 and TRBJ2-3, is KAGVTQTPRYLIKTRGQQVTLSCSPISGHRSVSWYQQTPGQGLQFLFEYFSETQRNKGNFPGRFSGRQFSNSRSEMNVSTLELGDSALYLCASSLDSRGSDTQYFGPGTRLTVL.

The chain employs TRBV11-2 and TRBJ1-5, with D possibly TRBD1 on 6 matching bases. The CDR3 is 14 amino acids. Germline CDR1 is SGHAT and CDR2 is FQNNGV. Trimming pared 5 bases from V and 10 bases from J, leaving 18 bases between. DNA of the CDR3: TGTGCCAGCAGCCGTACAGGGAGTCGTGAACCCCAGCATTTT. Protein sequence: CASSRTGSREPQHF.

This chain uses TRBV11-2 with TRBJ1-6; TRBD1 matches 9 bases. CDR1 is SGHAT, CDR2 FQNNGV, per germline. J was trimmed by 3 bases and V by 5 bases; bases with no gene match: 8. The CDR3 covers 17 residues. The CDR3 nucleotides read TGTGCCAGCAGCCCAATACAGGGGGCCGGCTATAATTCACCCCTCCACTTT. It yields the protein CASSPIQGAGYNSPLHF.

The chain joins TRBV7-9 to TRBJ2-1; 10 positions agree with TRBD1. The CDR3 extends over 14 amino acids. Germline-derived CDR1 and CDR2 are SEHNR and FQNEAQ (reference sequence). J gave up 9 bases and V 1 base, and 3 bases lay outside the gene matches. In DNA, the CDR3 is TGTGCCAGCAGCTTAGGACAGGGGGCAAGTGAGCAGTTCTTC. Its protein is CASSLGQGASEQFF. Combining the CDR3 with reference TRBV7-9 and TRBJ2-1 gives the whole variable domain DTGVSQNPRHKITKRGQNVTFRCDPISEHNRLYWYRQTLGQGPEFLTYFQNEAQLEKSRLLSDRFSAERPKGSFSTLEIQRTEQGDSAMYLCASSLGQGASEQFFGPGTRLTVL.

The rearrangement links TRBV28 to TRBJ1-6; 8 bases are shared with TRBD1. This CDR3 spans 15 amino acids. CDR1 MDHEN and CDR2 SYDVKM come from the germline V gene. V shed 8 bases, J shed 5 bases, and the junction held 8 bases outside the gene matches. As DNA, the CDR3 is TGTGCCAGCTCTCCAGGGGGCGTAAATAATTCACCCCTCCACTTT. It specifies CASSPGGVNNSPLHF.

This chain uses TRBV10-3 with TRBJ2-3, with 11 bases matching TRBD2. Germline V CDR1 and CDR2: ENHRY, SYGVKD. This CDR3 is built from 16 residues. The trim removed 3 bases at V and 1 base at J, leaving 3 bases unmatched. The DNA of the CDR3 is TGTGCCATCAGTGACGGGACTAGCGGACGCACAGATACGCAGTATTTT. Translating it yields CAISDGTSGRTDTQYF.

CDR3 in amino acids: CASSPPTGTSGPRELFF. The CDR3 nucleotides read TGTGCCAGCTCACCTCCTACCGGGACTAGCGGGCCCAGGGAGCTGTTTTTT. V is TRBV18 and J is TRBJ2-2; 12 bases map to TRBD2. With V trimmed by 3 bases and J by 9 bases, 11 bases remained unmatched. Germline loops: CDR1 KGHSH, CDR2 LQKENI. CDR3 length: 17 amino acids.

CDR3 in amino acids: CASSSEETGFSGNTIYF. CDR3 bases: TGTGCCAGTAGTTCCGAGGAGACAGGATTCTCTGGAAACACCATATATTTT. The chain combines TRBV19 with TRBJ1-3, with D maybe TRBD1 (6 bases). Trimming shortened V by 5 bases and J by 0 bases, and 17 bases separated the two germline ends. The CDR3 consists of 17 residues. The germline CDR1 and CDR2 sequences are LNHDA and SQIVND (reference sequence).

This chain connects TRBV20-1 to TRBJ2-7; D not certain. Germline CDR1 DFQATT, CDR2 SNEGSKA (reference sequence). The V end was cut by 6 bases, the J end by 1 base, with 7 bases between. This CDR3 has 11 residues. CDR3 loop: CSALESYEQYF. The DNA for the CDR3 is TGCAGTGCCTTGGAGTCCTACGAGCAGTACTTC.

This clone appeared a single time. The V gene is TRBV4-3, the J gene TRBJ2-3; 7 positions agree with TRBD2. The CDR3 is 17 residues long. Germline loops: CDR1 LGHNA, CDR2 YSLEER. Losses at the gene ends were 0 bases for V and 2 bases for J; bases not matched to a gene: 8. The CDR3 here is CASSQDGLAGDTDTQYF. The CDR3 nucleotides read TGCGCCAGCAGCCAAGACGGTTTGGCGGGGGACACAGATACGCAGTATTTT.

This chain uses TRBV6-5 with TRBJ1-2; 9 bases match TRBD1. V shed 6 bases, J shed 2 bases, and the junction held 4 bases outside the gene matches. Germline CDR1 MNHEY, CDR2 SVGAGI. The CDR3 length is 14 residues. The CDR3 spells CASRWTGANYGYTF. DNA of the CDR3: TGTGCCAGCAGATGGACAGGGGCAAACTATGGCTACACCTTC.

This chain links TRBV5-6 with TRBJ2-7, with 10 bases lining up with TRBD2. The CDR3 runs 16 residues. After removal of 4 bases from V and 0 bases from J, the junction contained 7 bases not matched to a gene. The germline V gene encodes CDR1 SGHDT and CDR2 YYEEEE. CDR3 protein: CASSAYGTSDSYEQYF. The DNA for the CDR3 is TGTGCCAGCAGCGCCTACGGGACTAGCGACTCCTACGAGCAGTACTTC.

This rearrangement joins TRBV14 to TRBJ1-4, with unresolved D. CDR1 is SGHDN, CDR2 FVKESK, per germline. There are 15 residues in the CDR3. V gave up 0 bases and J gave up 8 bases, with 13 bases separating them. In nucleotides, the CDR3 is TGTGCCAGCAGCCAAGATCGGCGGGTTGGCGAAAAACTGTTTTTT. Translation gives CASSQDRRVGEKLFF.

The chain uses TRBV7-2 and TRBJ1-3; unclear D gene. Germline V gene data show CDR1 as SGHTA and CDR2 as FQGNSA. The V gene lost 3 bases and the J gene lost 2 bases, with 14 bases spanning the gap. The CDR3 is made up of 16 amino acids. CDR3 DNA sequence: TGTGCCAGCAGCTTCCCGACTGTCGGTCCTGGAAACACCATATATTTT. Its translation is CASSFPTVGPGNTIYF.

Comments on this clone: This same CDR3 is encoded by further DNA sequences in the sample. The J gene is TRBJ2-1, the V gene TRBV5-1, with D possibly matching TRBD1 (6 bases). The CDR3 totals 14 residues. The germline V gene encodes CDR1 SGHRS and CDR2 YFSETQ. Trimming pared 0 bases from V and 3 bases from J, leaving 7 bases between. The CDR3 is CASSLGGGYNEQFF. CDR3 in DNA: TGCGCCAGCAGCTTGGGAGGGGGCTACAATGAGCAGTTCTTC. The full variable domain, its missing parts supplied by reference TRBV5-1 and TRBJ2-1, is KAGVTQTPRYLIKTRGQQVTLSCSPISGHRSVSWYQQTPGQGLQFLFEYFSETQRNKGNFPGRFSGRQFSNSRSEMNVSTLELGDSALYLCASSLGGGYNEQFFGPGTRLTVL.

The V gene is TRBV7-9, the J gene TRBJ2-2, with TRBD1 matching over 7 bases. Germline lookup yields CDR1 SEHNR and CDR2 FQNEAQ (reference sequence). V trimming: 5 bases; J trimming: 7 bases; junction bases outside the gene matches: 7. This CDR3 contains 14 residues. In DNA, the CDR3 is TGTGCCAGCAGCACCTGGGACAGTAACGGGGAGCTGTTTTTT. It specifies CASSTWDSNGELFF.